The following is a T cell receptor (beta chain) sequence with its context. This CDR3 has 17 amino acids. Germline assignment: CDR1 SGHAT and CDR2 FQNNGV. J gave up 5 bases and V 5 bases, and 9 bases lay outside the gene matches. As processed by the authors: Nucleated cell number was recorded as an estimate derived from reference gene primer amplification. Generated by immunoSEQ multiplex PCR, the TCRdb table keeps only in-frame clones and is missing some. D and trimming were read from the DNA, whereas the V and J calls and clone size are those reported in that table. Among some 110,000 clones listed, less than 85% were seen once. The sample originates from a study of blood T cell repertoires in COVID-19. Looking at the study overall: The United States, Italy and Spain provided the acute and convalescent COVID-19 samples. Nucleic acid was either cDNA or gDNA, and it came from T cells, B-cell-depleted T cells, or PBMCs.

This TCR was recovered from a man in his fifties with acute or convalescent COVID-19. Sequenced material: peripheral blood. J is TRBJ2-5 and V is TRBV11-2; 15 bases align to TRBD2. In nucleotides, the CDR3 is TGTGCCAGCAGCCACTGGACTAGCGGGAGGGCCGAGGAGACCCAGTACTTC. As protein: CASSHWTSGRAEETQYF. The full variable domain, in which reference TRBV11-2 and TRBJ2-5 provide the parts outside the CDR3, is EAGVAQSPRYKIIEKRQSVAFWCNPISGHATLYWYQQILGQGPKLLIQFQNNGVVDDSQLPKDRFSAERLKGVDSTLKIQPAKLEDSAVYLCASSHWTSGRAEETQYFGPGTRLLVL.